This T cell receptor (beta chain) derives from a study of OX40 agonist ivuxolimab in advanced cancers. This clone was detected once. Its target is unknown. TCRdb keeps only in-frame clones here, not all; method: immunoSEQ multiplex PCR. The table includes tens of thousands of clones, 75% to 90% detected once. This CDR3 spans 12 amino acids. Trimming took off 4 bases at V and 7 bases at J, with 9 bases between the two ends. Germline V gene lookup returns CDR1 SGHRS and CDR2 YFSETQ. Regarding the study as a whole: Among the nonresponders, some also had low normalized T-cell clonal expansion.

This receptor was obtained from an adult with an advanced solid tumor such as melanoma, head and neck, liver or kidney cancer. The V call is TRBV5-1, the J call TRBJ2-1, with TRBD1 as a possible D gene (5 bases). Sequences were derived from CD4+ or CD8+ T cells sorted from blood, sampled in a trial of the OX40 agonist ivuxolimab. The CDR3 nucleotides read TGCGCCAGCAGCCCTCCAGGGAATGAGCAGTTCTTC. Its protein is CASSPPGNEQFF.